The subject of this entry is one T cell receptor (beta chain). The data stem from a study of blood T cell repertoires in COVID-19. Turning to the study itself: Both acute and convalescent COVID-19 samples were obtained from the United States, Italy and Spain. T cells, B-cell-depleted T cells, or PBMCs provided the cDNA or gDNA that served as material.

Authors' analysis steps: Reference gene primer amplification yielded estimated nucleated cell counts. The repertoire was sequenced with immunoSEQ multiplex PCR; TCRdb's copy has only in-frame clones and lacks some. That table furnishes V, J and clone size, whereas the DNA furnished D and trimming. The data hold about 200,000 clones, with roughly 90% observed a single time. V trimming: 5 bases; J trimming: 4 bases; junction bases outside the gene matches: 1. The CDR3 contains 15 residues. The germline CDR1 and CDR2 sequences are KGHDR and SFDVKD. The receptor was isolated from a woman aged 50 to 60 with acute or convalescent COVID-19. V usage is TRBV24-1 and J usage is TRBJ2-2; 12 bases match TRBD2. The sequenced sample consisted of peripheral blood. The CDR3 sequence: CATSGGLAGTGELFF. The CDR3 region has the DNA TGTGCCACCAGTGGGGGACTAGCGGGCACCGGGGAGCTGTTTTTT.